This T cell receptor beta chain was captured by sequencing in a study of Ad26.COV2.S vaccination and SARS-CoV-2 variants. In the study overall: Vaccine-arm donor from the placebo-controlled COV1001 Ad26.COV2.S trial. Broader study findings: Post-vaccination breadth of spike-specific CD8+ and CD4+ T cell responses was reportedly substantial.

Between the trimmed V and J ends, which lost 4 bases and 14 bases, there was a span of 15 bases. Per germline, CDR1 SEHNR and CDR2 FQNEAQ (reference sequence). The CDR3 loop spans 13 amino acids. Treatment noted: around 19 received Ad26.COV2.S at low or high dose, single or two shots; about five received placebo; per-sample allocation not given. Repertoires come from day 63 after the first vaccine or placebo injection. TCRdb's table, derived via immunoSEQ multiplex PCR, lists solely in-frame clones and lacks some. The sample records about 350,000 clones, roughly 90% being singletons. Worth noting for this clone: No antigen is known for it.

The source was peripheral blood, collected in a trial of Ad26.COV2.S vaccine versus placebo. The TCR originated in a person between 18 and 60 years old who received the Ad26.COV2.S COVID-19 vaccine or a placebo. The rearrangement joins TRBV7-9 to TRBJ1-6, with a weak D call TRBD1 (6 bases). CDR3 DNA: TGTGCCAGCAGCTACGGACAGAAGCGCACCCTCCACTTT. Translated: CASSYGQKRTLHF.